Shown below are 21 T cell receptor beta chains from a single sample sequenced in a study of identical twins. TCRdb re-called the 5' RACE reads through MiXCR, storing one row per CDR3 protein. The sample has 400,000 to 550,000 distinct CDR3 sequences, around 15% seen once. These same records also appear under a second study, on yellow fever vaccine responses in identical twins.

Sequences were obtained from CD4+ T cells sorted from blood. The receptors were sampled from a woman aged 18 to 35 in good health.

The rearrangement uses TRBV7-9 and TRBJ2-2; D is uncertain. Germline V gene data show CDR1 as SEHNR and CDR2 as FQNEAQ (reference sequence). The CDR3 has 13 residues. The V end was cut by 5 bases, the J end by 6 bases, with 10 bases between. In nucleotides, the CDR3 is TGTGCCAGCAGCATCGTGATGCCCGGGGAGCTGTTTTTT. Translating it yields CASSIVMPGELFF.

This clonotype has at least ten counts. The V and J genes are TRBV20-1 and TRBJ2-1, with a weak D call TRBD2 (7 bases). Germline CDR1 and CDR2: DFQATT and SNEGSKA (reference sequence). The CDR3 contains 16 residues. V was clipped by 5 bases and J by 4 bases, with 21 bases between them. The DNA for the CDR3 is TGCAGTGCTCCCGGGGGGCCGTCCACCCCTTACAATGAGCAGTTCTTC. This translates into CSAPGGPSTPYNEQFF.

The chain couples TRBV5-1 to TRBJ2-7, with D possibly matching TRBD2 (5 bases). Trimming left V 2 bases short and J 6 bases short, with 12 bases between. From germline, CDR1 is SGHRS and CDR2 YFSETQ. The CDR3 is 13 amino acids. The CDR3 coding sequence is TGCGCCAGCAGCTTCCCGGGAATGGGCGAGCAGTACTTC. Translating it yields CASSFPGMGEQYF.

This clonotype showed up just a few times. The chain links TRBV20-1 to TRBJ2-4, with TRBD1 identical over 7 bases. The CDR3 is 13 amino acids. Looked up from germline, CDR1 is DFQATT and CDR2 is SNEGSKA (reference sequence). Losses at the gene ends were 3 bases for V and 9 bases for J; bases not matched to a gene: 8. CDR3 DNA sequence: TGCAGTGCTAGGGATACAGGGGTTGGCATTCAGTACTTC. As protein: CSARDTGVGIQYF.

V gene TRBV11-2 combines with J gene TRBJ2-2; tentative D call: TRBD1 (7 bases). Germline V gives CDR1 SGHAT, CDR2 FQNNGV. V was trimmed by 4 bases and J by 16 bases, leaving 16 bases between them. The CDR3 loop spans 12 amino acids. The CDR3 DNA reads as TGTGCCAGCAGCTCAGGGGGGACTCTAAGGTTTTTT. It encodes CASSSGGTLRFF.

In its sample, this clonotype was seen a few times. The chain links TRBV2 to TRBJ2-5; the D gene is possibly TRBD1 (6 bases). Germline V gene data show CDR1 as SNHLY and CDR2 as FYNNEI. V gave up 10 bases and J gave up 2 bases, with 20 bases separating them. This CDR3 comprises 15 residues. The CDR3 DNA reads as TGTGCCACCAGCACAACAGGGATGGGGCAAGAGACCCAGTACTTC. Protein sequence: CATSTTGMGQETQYF. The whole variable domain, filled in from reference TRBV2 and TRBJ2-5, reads EPEVTQTPSHQVTQMGQEVILRCVPISNHLYFYWYRQILGQKVEFLVSFYNNEISEKSEIFDDQFSVERPDGSNFTLKIRSTKLEDSAMYFCATSTTGMGQETQYFGPGTRLLVL.

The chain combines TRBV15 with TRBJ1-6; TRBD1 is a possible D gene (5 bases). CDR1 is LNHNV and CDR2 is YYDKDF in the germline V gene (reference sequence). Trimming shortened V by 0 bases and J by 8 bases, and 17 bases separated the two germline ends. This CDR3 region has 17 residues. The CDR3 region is CATSRDYTVLGDSPLHF. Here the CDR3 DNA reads TGTGCCACCAGCAGAGATTATACGGTCTTGGGGGATTCACCCCTCCACTTT.

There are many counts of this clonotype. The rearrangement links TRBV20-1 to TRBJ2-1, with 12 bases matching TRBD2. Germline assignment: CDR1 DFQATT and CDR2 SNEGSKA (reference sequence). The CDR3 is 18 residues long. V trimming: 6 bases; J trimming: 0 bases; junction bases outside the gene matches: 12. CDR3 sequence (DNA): TGCAGTGCAACACCGGGACTAGCGGGTCGGAGCTCCTACAATGAGCAGTTCTTC. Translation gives CSATPGLAGRSSYNEQFF.

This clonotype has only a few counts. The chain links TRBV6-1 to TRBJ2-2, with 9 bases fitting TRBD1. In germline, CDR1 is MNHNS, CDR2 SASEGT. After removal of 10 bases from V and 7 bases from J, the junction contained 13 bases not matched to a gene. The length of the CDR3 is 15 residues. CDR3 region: CATTLLGQGNGELFF. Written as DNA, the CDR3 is TGTGCCACCACATTATTGGGACAGGGTAACGGGGAGCTGTTTTTT.

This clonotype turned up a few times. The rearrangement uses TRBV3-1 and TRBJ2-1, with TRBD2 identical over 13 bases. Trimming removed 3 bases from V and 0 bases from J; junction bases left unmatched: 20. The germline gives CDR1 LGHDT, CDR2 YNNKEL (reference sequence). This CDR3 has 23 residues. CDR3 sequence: CASSQLLPGLAGRPPSSYNEQFF. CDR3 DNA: TGTGCCAGCAGCCAGTTACTTCCGGGACTAGCGGGAAGACCCCCTAGCTCCTACAATGAGCAGTTCTTC.

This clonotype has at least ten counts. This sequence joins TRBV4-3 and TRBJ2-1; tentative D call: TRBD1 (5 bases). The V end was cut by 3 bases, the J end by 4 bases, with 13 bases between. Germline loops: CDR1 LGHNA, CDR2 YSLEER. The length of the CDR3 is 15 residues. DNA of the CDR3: TGCGCCAGCAGCCAGGACATTACGTCTTACAATGAGCAGTTCTTC. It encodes CASSQDITSYNEQFF.

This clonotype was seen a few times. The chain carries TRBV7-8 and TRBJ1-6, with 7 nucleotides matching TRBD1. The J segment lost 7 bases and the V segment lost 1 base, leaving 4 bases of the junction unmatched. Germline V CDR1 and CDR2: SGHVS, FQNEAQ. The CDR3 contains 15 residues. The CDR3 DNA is TGTGCCAGCAGCTTAGTTTCAGGGGGAAATTCACCCCTCCACTTT. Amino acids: CASSLVSGGNSPLHF.

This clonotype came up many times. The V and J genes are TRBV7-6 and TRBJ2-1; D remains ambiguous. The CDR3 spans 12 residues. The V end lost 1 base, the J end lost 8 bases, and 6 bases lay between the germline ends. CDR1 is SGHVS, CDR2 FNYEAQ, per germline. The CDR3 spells CASSLGGHEQFF. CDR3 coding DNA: TGTGCCAGCAGCTTAGGAGGCCATGAGCAGTTCTTC.

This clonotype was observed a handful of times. CDR3 residues: CSASGQGKGQPQHF. The CDR3 coding sequence is TGCAGTGCTAGCGGACAGGGGAAAGGACAGCCCCAGCATTTT. The rearrangement joins TRBV20-1 to TRBJ1-5; TRBD1 matches at 9 bases. Per germline, CDR1 DFQATT and CDR2 SNEGSKA (reference sequence). The CDR3 totals 14 residues. V shed 3 bases and J 7 bases; nucleotides not matched to a gene: 7.

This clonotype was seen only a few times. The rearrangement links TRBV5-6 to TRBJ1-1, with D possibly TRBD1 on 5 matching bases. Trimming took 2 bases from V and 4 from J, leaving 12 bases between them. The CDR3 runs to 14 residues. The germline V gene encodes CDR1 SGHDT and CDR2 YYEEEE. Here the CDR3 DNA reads TGTGCCAGCAGCTTCGTCCAGGGTTCCACTGAAGCTTTCTTT. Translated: CASSFVQGSTEAFF.

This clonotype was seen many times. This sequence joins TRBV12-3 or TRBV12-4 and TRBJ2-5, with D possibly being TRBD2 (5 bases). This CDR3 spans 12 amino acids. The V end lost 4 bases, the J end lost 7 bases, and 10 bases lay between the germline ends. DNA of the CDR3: TGTGCCAGCAGTTATACTAGAGGGACCCAGTACTTC. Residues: CASSYTRGTQYF.

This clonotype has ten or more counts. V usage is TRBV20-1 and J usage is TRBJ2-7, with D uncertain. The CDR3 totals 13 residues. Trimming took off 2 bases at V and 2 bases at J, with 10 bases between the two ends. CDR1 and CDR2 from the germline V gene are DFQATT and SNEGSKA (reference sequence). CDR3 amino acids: CSARPSFTYEQYF. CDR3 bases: TGCAGTGCTAGACCAAGCTTCACCTACGAGCAGTACTTC.

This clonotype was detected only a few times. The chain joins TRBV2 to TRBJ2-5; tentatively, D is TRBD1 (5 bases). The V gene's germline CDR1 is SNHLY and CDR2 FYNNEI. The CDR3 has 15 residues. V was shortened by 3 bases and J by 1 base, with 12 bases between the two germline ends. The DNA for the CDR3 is TGTGCCAGCAGTGATATCAGGACAACCCAAGAGACCCAGTACTTC. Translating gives CASSDIRTTQETQYF.

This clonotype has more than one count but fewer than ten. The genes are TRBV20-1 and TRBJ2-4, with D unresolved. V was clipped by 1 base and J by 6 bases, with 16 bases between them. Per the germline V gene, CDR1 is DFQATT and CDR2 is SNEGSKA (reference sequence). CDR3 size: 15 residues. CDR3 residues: CSARVFSVGGNIQYF. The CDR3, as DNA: TGCAGTGCTAGAGTCTTCTCCGTTGGTGGAAACATTCAGTACTTC.

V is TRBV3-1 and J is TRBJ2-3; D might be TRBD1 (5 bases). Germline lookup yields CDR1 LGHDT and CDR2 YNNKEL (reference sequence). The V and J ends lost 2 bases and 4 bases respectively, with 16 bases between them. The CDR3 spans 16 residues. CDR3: CASSQPRTPWADTQYF. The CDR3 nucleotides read TGTGCCAGCAGCCAACCCAGGACACCATGGGCAGATACGCAGTATTTT.

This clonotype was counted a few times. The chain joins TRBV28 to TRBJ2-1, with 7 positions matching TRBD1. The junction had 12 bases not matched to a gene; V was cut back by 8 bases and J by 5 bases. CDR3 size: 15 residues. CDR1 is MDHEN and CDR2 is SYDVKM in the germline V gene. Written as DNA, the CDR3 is TGTGCCAGCCGAAAAGGACAGGTCTGGAACAATGAGCAGTTCTTC. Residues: CASRKGQVWNNEQFF.